The clone carrying this TCR beta chain has at least ten counts. The data originate from a study of regulatory T cells in long-lasting Graves disease. The length of the CDR3 is 13 residues. Trimming stripped 8 bases from V and 3 bases from J, with 13 bases between. Germline V gene data show CDR1 as KGHSH and CDR2 as LQKENI. Arm-PCR of CDR3 regions with iRepertoire HTBI primers generated TCR beta libraries. TCRdb re-called the multiplex PCR reads with MiXCR, one entry per CDR3 protein. The sample has about 450,000 distinct CDR3 sequences; 14% are singletons. The time point was: newly diagnosed GD, antithyroid drugs for less than 3 months. Researchers made the TCR library from RNA that was extracted from PBMCs. The sample was also linked to a second study, of T cells in Graves' hyperthyroidism and ophthalmopathy.

The gene calls are TRBV18 and TRBJ1-1; D not certain. The source was peripheral blood mononuclear cells (PBMCs), collected at new diagnosis, from a patient treated with antithyroid drugs. The sequence derives from a woman in her fifties or sixties with Graves disease. The CDR3 coding sequence is TGTGCCAGCCGGATATCAGCTTACACTGAAGCTTTCTTT. As protein: CASRISAYTEAFF.